This T cell receptor beta chain originates from a study of long-term antiretroviral therapy in people with HIV. Germline loops: CDR1 KGHSH, CDR2 LQKENI. The CDR3 extends over 15 amino acids. V was trimmed by 2 bases and J by 3 bases, leaving 13 bases between them. The assay used was immunoSEQ (version v3.0), run at survey level. The method was immunoSEQ multiplex PCR; TCRdb's version includes in-frame clones alone and lacks a portion of them. The sample yields approximately 23,000 clones, about four fifths seen once. The origin of this receptor is a man aged 25-45 years with HIV. The chain recombines TRBV18 with TRBJ1-1, with D maybe TRBD1 (6 bases). The source was unsorted PBMCs, collected 1.5 years after starting antiretroviral therapy. The CDR3 DNA reads as TGTGCCAGCTCACCAACTTACCAGGGGTACACTGAAGCTTTCTTT. As protein: CASSPTYQGYTEAFF.